A selection of T cell receptor beta chains follows, all from one sample in a study of control samples from healthy donors and cancer patients. Sequencing used immunoSEQ multiplex PCR; TCRdb keeps in-frame clones, though not all of them. The sample lists around 140,000 clones; around 92% were seen once. Input material: blood. The receptors were sampled from a woman in her fifties or sixties in good health. The conserved cysteine and the conserved F or W are not part of the CDR3 here. A D gene is named only where the DNA matches it firmly. Rows may omit the clone size; those that give it use once, few, many or a size class.

ASSLGLVGLEQY	TRBD2	.	TRBJ2-7	TRBV13
ASSLGRTTEAF	.	.	TRBJ1-1	TRBV7-6
ASSKGQVLFYEQY	TRBD1	.	TRBJ2-7	TRBV3-1/TRBV3-2
ASSLGQVWDGYT	TRBD1	.	TRBJ1-2	TRBV5-4
ASSSTSGETQY	TRBD2	.	TRBJ2-5	TRBV11-2
AISAVGQGDGYT	TRBD1	.	TRBJ1-2	TRBV10-3
ASSYGGASYNEQF	.	once	TRBJ2-1	TRBV6-2/TRBV6-3
ASSLADRNYGYT	TRBD1	.	TRBJ1-2	TRBV5-4
ASIPGTSGYEQY	TRBD2	.	TRBJ2-7	TRBV28
ASSSIRTSGTDTQY	TRBD2	.	TRBJ2-3	TRBV6-2/TRBV6-3